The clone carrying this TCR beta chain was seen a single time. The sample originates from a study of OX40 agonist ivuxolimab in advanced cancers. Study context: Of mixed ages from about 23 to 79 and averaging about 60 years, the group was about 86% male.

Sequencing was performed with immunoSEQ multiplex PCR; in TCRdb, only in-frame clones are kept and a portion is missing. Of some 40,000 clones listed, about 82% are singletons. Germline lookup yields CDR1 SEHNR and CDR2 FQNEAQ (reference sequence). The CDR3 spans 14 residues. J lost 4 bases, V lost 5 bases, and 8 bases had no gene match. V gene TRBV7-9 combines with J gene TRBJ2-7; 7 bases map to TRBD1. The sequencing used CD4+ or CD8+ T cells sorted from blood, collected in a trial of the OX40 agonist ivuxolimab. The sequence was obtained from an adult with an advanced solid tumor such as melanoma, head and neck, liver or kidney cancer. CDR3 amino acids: CASSPRDREYEQYF. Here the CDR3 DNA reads TGTGCCAGCAGCCCTCGGGACAGAGAGTACGAGCAGTACTTC.